This T cell receptor (beta chain) was captured by sequencing in a study of brain T cells in children with intractable seizures (dated by TCRdb to the early 2020s). Study-wide context: Resected brain tissue from 53 pediatric epilepsy surgery cases was first screened for immune gene transcripts using a NanoString immunology panel. About 70% of the 12 selected surgery cases also had pre-surgery blood sequenced, which left four cases with brain tissue only. General study outcomes and caveats: Sequencing depth differed between pre- and post-surgery blood, so clones missing from the pre-surgery sample may reflect undersampling. Viral specificity was inferred only from CDR3 sequence similarity, and patients' HCMV serostatus was unknown.

The immunoSEQ assay was applied to genomic DNA to generate the TCR beta chain sequences. Turning to the authors' computational methods: CDR3 sequences that did not begin with the conserved framework cysteine at position 104 were removed by hand. To get clonality, the normalized Shannon's Diversity Index was subtracted from one, giving values from 0 (maximal diversity) to 1 (oligoclonal). Differences in the frequency of the same CDR3 between samples, such as brain versus blood, were assessed with chi-squared comparison-of-proportions tests. Public clonotypes were identified by searching immuneACCESS, and similarity to known antiviral clonotypes was assessed with the VDJdb browser. Imported from immuneACCESS, the table was reduced by TCRdb to in-frame sequences with V and J called. These copies leave out some clones; in studies compared against another copy, an unresolved V gene accounts for under half, and the cause of the remainder is not known. The V and J calls and clone size come from that table; D and trimming were worked out from the DNA. Across this sample there are about 340,000 clones, with 93% seen only once. Under 7% of the sample goes to the ten largest clones.

The CDR3 holds 15 amino acids from the cysteine to the phenylalanine. Of all the DNA, just the CDR3 is kept, 45 bases in frame from base 1. Compared with germline, V lacks 5 bases and J lacks 0 bases; bases without a gene match: 3. Via the germline V gene, CDR1 is ENHRY and CDR2 SYGVKD. The sample's time point label, in plain terms: blood from clinic visit 5 months post-surgery; TSC patient then seizure free. Surgery cases with the highest brain T cell transcript signatures were selected for TCR beta chain sequencing of brain tissue and, where available, blood. Prior to surgery, the patients had been treated with at least one anti-epileptic drug. TCR-sequenced patients were children with drug-resistant epilepsy due to tuberous sclerosis complex, focal cortical dysplasia, Rasmussen encephalitis or hemimegalencephaly. The Monarch genomic DNA purification kit was used to extract bulk genomic DNA from unsorted brain tissue and whole blood.

As concerns this clone: There is no known antigen for this receptor. Base qualities are not recorded, but no much larger clone differs from it by a single base. The identical CDR3 is also encoded by other nucleotide sequences in the sample.

The source is a boy under two years old with tuberous sclerosis and intractable seizures. The chain is assembled from TRBV10-3 and TRBJ2-7; TRBD1 lines up with 11 middle nucleotides. Sample: peripheral blood, taken 4 to 6 months after surgery. Here is the DNA: TGTGCCATCAGTAGCGGGACAGGGGGCTCCTACGAGCAGTACTTC. The translation is CAISSGTGGSYEQYF.